This T cell receptor (beta chain) was recorded in a study of blood T cell repertoires in COVID-19. Produced via immunoSEQ multiplex PCR; TCRdb's table is partial and in-frame only. The sample lists 300,000 to 350,000 clones, around 89% seen once, with roughly 1% in the top ten. CDR3 size: 13 residues. Unmatched junction bases numbered 5, after V lost 8 bases and J lost 2 bases. J is TRBJ2-7 and V is TRBV12-3 or TRBV12-4; 8 positions match TRBD1. The TCR originated in a woman in her 40s with COVID-19, enrolled during active disease. Sequencing used peripheral blood. The CDR3 DNA follows: TGTGCCAGCCAGACAGGGGTTGCCTACGAGCAGTACTTC. Amino acid sequence: CASQTGVAYEQYF.